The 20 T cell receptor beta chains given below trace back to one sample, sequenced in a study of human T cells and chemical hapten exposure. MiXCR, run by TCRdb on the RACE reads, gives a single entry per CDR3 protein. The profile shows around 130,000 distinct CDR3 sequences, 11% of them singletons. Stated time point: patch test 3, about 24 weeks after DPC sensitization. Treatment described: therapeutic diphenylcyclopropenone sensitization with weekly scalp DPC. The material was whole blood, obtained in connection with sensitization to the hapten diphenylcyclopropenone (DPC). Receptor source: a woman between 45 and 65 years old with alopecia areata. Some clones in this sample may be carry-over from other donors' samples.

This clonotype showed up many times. The CDR3: CSVELPSSYNEQFF. CDR3 coding DNA: TGCAGCGTTGAACTTCCTAGCTCCTACAATGAGCAGTTCTTC. The chain is built from TRBV29-1 and TRBJ2-1; D is uncertain. V lost 2 bases and J 0 bases, leaving 8 bases between the germline ends. Per germline, CDR1 SQVTM and CDR2 ANQGSEA. CDR3 length: 14 amino acids.

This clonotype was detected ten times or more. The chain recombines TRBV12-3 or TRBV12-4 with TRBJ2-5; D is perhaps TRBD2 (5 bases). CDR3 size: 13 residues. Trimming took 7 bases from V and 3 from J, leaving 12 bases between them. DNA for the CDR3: TGTGCCAGCACCCTTAAGGGAGAAGAGACCCAGTACTTC. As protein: CASTLKGEETQYF.

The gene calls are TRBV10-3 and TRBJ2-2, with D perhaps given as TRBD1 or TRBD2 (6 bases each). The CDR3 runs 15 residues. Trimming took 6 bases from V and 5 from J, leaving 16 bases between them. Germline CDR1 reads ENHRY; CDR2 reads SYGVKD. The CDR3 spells CAIRGGREGTGELFF. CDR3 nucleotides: TGTGCCATCAGGGGGGGCCGAGAGGGGACCGGGGAGCTGTTTTTT.

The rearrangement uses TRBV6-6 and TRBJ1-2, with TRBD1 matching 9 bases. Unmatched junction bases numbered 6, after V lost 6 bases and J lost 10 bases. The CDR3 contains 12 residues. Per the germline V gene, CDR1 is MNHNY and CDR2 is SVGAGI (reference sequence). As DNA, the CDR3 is TGTGCCAGCAGGGCAGGGACAGGGCCCTACACCTTC. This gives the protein CASRAGTGPYTF.

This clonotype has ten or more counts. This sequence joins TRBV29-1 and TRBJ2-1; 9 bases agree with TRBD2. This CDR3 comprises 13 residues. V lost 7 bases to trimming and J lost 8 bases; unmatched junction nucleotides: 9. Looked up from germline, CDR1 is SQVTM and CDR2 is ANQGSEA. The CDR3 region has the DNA TGCAGCGCGGATAGCGGGAGAGGTGATGAGCAGTTCTTC. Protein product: CSADSGRGDEQFF.

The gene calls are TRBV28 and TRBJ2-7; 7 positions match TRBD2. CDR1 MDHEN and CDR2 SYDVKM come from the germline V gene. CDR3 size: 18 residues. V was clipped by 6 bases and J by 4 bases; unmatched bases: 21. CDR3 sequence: CASSWSFELGLEPYEQYF. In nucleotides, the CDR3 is TGTGCCAGCAGCTGGAGCTTCGAGTTAGGACTAGAACCTTACGAGCAGTACTTC. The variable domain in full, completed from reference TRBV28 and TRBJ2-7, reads DVKVTQSSRYLVKRTGEKVFLECVQDMDHENMFWYRQDPGLGLRLIYFSYDVKMKEKGDIPEGYSVSREKKERFSLILESASTNQTSMYLCASSWSFELGLEPYEQYFGPGTRLTVT.

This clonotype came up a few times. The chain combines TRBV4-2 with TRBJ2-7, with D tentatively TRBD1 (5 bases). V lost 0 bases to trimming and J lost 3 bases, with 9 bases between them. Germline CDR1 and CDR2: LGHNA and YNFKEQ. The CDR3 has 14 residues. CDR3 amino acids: CASSQEEQGYEQYF. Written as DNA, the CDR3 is TGTGCCAGCAGCCAAGAAGAGCAGGGCTACGAGCAGTACTTC.

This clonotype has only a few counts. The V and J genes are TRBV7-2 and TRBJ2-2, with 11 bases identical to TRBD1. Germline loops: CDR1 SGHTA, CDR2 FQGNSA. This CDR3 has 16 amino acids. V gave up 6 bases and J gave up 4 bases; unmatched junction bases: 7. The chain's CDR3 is CASRSGTGGFTGELFF. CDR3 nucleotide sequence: TGTGCCAGCAGGAGCGGGACAGGGGGATTCACCGGGGAGCTGTTTTTT.

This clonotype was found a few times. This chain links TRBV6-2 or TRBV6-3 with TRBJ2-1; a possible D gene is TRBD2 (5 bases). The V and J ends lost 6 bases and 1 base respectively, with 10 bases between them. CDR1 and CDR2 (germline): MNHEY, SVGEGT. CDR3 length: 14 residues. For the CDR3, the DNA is TGTGCCAGCAGCCCAAGGGAGTCCTACAATGAGCAGTTCTTC. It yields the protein CASSPRESYNEQFF.

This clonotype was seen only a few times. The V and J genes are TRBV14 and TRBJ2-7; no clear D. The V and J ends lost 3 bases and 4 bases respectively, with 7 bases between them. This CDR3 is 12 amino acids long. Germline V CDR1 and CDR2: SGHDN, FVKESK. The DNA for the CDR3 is TGTGCCAGCAGCCAGGGCCTATACGAGCAGTACTTC. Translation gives CASSQGLYEQYF.

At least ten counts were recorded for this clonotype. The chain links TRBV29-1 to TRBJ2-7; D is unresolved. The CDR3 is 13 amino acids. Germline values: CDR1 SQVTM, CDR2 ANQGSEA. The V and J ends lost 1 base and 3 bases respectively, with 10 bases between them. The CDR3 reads CSVEGENHYEQYF. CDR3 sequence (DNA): TGCAGCGTTGAAGGAGAAAACCACTACGAGCAGTACTTC.

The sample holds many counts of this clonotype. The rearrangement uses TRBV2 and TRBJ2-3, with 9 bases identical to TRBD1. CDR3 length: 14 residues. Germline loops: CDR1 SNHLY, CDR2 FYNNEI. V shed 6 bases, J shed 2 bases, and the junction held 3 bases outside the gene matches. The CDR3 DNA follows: TGTGCCAGCAGGAACAGGGGGCCCACAGATACGCAGTATTTT. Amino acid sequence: CASRNRGPTDTQYF.

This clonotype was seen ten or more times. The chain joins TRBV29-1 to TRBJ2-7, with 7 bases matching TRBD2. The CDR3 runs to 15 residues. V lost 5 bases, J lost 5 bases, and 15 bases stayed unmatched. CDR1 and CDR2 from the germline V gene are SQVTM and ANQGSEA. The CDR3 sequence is CSVPNPSGCRDEQYF. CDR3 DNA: TGCAGCGTTCCTAATCCTAGCGGTTGTAGGGACGAGCAGTACTTC.

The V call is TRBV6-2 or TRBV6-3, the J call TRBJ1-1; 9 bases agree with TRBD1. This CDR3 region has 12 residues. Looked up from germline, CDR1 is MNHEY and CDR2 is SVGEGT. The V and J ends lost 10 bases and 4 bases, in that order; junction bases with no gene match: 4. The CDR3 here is CATRDRVTEAFF. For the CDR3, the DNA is TGTGCCACCCGGGACAGGGTCACTGAAGCTTTCTTT.

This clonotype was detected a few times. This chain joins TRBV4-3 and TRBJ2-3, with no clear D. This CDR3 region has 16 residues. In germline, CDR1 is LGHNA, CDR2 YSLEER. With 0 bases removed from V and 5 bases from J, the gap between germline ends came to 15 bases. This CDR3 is CASSQEPASGEDTQYF. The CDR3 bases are TGCGCCAGCAGCCAAGAACCCGCTAGTGGGGAAGATACGCAGTATTTT.

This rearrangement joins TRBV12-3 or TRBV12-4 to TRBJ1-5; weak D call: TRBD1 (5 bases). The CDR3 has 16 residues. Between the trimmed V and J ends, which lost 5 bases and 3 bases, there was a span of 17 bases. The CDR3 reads CASSPHVGGDNQPQHF. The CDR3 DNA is TGTGCCAGCAGTCCCCATGTGGGGGGGGACAATCAGCCCCAGCATTTT.

The CDR3 DNA sequence: TGTGCCAGCAGTGAATTGGCAGGGGGGCGGAACACTGAAGCTTTCTTT. Its translation is CASSELAGGRNTEAFF. The chain couples TRBV25-1 to TRBJ1-1; 7 bases agree with TRBD1. CDR1 is MGHDK and CDR2 is SYGVNS in the germline V gene. V was pared by 1 base and J by 1 base, with 6 bases of the junction left unmatched. The CDR3 extends over 16 amino acids.

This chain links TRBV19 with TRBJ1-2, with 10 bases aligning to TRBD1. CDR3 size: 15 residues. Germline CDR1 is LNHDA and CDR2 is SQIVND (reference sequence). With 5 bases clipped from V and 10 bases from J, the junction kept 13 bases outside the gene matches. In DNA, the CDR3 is TGTGCCAGTAGTCCACCCGACAGGGGGCAAAGGGACTACACCTTC. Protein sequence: CASSPPDRGQRDYTF. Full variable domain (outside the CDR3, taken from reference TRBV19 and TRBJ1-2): DGGITQSPKYLFRKEGQNVTLSCEQNLNHDAMYWYRQDPGQGLRLIYYSQIVNDFQKGDIAEGYSVSREKKESFPLTVTSAQKNPTAFYLCASSPPDRGQRDYTFGSGTRLTVV.

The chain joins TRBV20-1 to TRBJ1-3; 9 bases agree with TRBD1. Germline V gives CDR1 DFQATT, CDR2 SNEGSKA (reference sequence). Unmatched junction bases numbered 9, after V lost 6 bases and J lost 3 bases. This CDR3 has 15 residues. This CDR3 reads CSAKGQGDFGNTIYF. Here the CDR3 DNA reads TGCAGTGCAAAGGGACAGGGAGATTTTGGAAACACCATATATTTT.

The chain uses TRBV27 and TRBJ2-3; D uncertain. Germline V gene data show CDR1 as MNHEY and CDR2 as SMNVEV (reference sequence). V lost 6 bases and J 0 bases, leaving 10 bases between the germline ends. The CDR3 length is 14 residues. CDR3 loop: CASRLNTSTDTQYF. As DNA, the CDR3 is TGTGCCAGCAGATTAAACACTAGCACAGATACGCAGTATTTT.